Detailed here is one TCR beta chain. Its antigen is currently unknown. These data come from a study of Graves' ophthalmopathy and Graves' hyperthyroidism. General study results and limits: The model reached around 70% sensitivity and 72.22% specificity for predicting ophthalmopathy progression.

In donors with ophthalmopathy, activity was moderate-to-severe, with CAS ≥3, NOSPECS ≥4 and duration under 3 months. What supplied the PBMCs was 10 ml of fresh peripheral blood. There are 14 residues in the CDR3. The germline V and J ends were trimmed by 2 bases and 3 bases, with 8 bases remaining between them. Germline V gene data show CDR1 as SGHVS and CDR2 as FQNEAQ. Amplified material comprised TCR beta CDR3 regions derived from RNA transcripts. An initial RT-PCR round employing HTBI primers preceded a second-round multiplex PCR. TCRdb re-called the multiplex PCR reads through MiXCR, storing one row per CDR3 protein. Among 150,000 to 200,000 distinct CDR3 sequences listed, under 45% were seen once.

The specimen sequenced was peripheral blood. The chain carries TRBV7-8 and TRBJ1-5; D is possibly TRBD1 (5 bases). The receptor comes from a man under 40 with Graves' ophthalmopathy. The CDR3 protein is CASSLSRDNQPQHF. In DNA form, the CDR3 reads TGTGCCAGCAGCTTAAGCAGGGACAATCAGCCCCAGCATTTT.